This TCR beta chain was recovered during a study of molecular identifiers for immune sequencing clone quantification. General observations from the study: Detection of one spiked Jurkat cell's TCR RNA reportedly worked in one million naive cells. Clones with over 20 RNA copies captured over 98% of effector molecules but under 1% of naive ones.

One entry per CDR3 protein results from TCRdb running MiXCR on the PCR reads. The sample has around 470,000 distinct CDR3 sequences, about 26% seen once; the top ten hold under 0.8%. This clonotype was picked up a small number of times. What it binds is unknown. CD8+CD4-CCR7+CD45RA+ sorting gave the naive CD8 T cells. Sequencing was carried out using naive CD8+ T cells from blood, with Jurkat cell RNA spiked in. The subset: FACS-sorted CD8+CD4-CCR7+CD45RA+ naive T cells. The sequence derives from a human donor in good health. Some libraries in this study had Jurkat cell RNA spiked in.

CDR3 amino acids: CASSQDRANNEQFF. CDR3 nucleotide sequence: TGCGCCAGCAGCCAAGATCGGGCAAACAATGAGCAGTTCTTC. V is TRBV4-3 and J is TRBJ2-1; the D is unclear. The ends were cut back, 0 bases at V and 5 bases at J, with 8 bases in the middle. The CDR3 consists of 14 residues. Germline V CDR1 and CDR2: LGHNA, YSLEER.